The rows below give T cell receptor beta chains drawn from one sample of a study of shared clonotypes between healthy human individuals. Clones were read by immunoSEQ multiplex PCR, and TCRdb kept only the in-frame ones, dropping some. Of a few hundred thousand clones in the sample, about 74% were seen once. Sequenced input: PBMCs. The receptors stem from a woman between 40 and 50 years old in good health. Some clones in this sample may be carry-over from other donors' samples. CDR3s include the opening cysteine and the closing phenylalanine or tryptophan. D genes are given only for firm matches. Size is stated for part of the rows, as once, few or many counts, or as a class when the clone is expanded.

TRBJ1-3,NA,TRBV9,NA,TGTGCCAGCAGCTTCAGGGGAACTGGAAACACCATATATTTT,CASSFRGTGNTIYF
TRBJ2-1,TRBD2,TRBV4-3,NA,TGCGCCAGCAGCCAAGAAATATCGGCGGGAGGTTCCGATGAGCAGTTCTTC,CASSQEISAGGSDEQFF
TRBJ2-1,NA,TRBV4-2,NA,TGTGCCAGCAGCGGAGTGGGGGGTACCTACAATGAGCAGTTCTTC,CASSGVGGTYNEQFF
TRBJ1-2,NA,TRBV15,NA,TGTGCCACCAGCAGTGGCACGACGGGGGGAGGCTACACCTTC,CATSSGTTGGGYTF
TRBJ1-2,NA,TRBV6-5,NA,TGTGCCAGCAGTCGTAGCCGGGAAGCTAACTATGGCTACACCTTC,CASSRSREANYGYTF
TRBJ2-7,TRBD1,TRBV5-1,NA,TGCGCCAGCAGCTTGGGGACAGGACCCTACGAGCAGTACTTC,CASSLGTGPYEQYF
TRBJ1-1,NA,TRBV10-2,NA,TGCGCCAGCAGTGAGTCTTGGGGGCGAAACACTGAAGCTTTCTTT,CASSESWGRNTEAFF
TRBJ2-7,NA,TRBV27,many,TGTGCCAGCAGTTTATCTGAGAGGGGCCCCTACGAGCAGTACTTC,CASSLSERGPYEQYF
TRBJ2-7,TRBD1,TRBV28,NA,TGTGCCAGCCAAGGGGGCGGTAGCTCCTACGAGCAGTACTTC,CASQGGGSSYEQYF
TRBJ2-3,TRBD2,TRBV4-1,NA,TGCGCCAGCAGCCACCCAGCGGGAGACACAGATACGCAGTATTTT,CASSHPAGDTDTQYF
TRBJ1-2,NA,TRBV5-4,NA,TGTGCCAGCAGCTTGGGGGACCGCGCCTGGGGCTACACCTTC,CASSLGDRAWGYTF
TRBJ2-5,NA,TRBV5-6,NA,TGTGCCAGCAGCTTGTTGGGATCCCAGGGTATGAGTATCCAGTACTTC,CASSLLGSQGMSIQYF
TRBJ2-7,NA,TRBV27,NA,TGTGCCAGCAGCACTAGATTCCCCTACGAGCAGTACTTC,CASSTRFPYEQYF
TRBJ2-7,TRBD2,TRBV4-1,NA,TGCGCCAGCAGCCTCGCCCAAGGCCGGGACTACGCCTACGAGCAGTACTTC,CASSLAQGRDYAYEQYF
TRBJ2-1,NA,TRBV9,NA,TGTGCCAGCAGCGTACGGGGGAGCTCCTACAATGAGCAGTTCTTC,CASSVRGSSYNEQFF
TRBJ1-5,NA,TRBV28,few,TGTGCCAGCACAGGACAGTATCAGCCCCAGCATTTT,CASTGQYQPQHF
TRBJ2-2,TRBD2,TRBV4-3,many,TGCGCCAGCAGCCAAGTCAGCGGGAGGGGAACCGGGGAGCTGTTTTTT,CASSQVSGRGTGELFF
TRBJ1-4,NA,TRBV30,NA,TGTGCCTGGAGTGTAGCTGCCCACGCAGCTAATGAAAAACTGTTTTTT,CAWSVAAHAANEKLFF
TRBJ2-7,NA,TRBV11-2,NA,TGTGCCAGCAACAGCTTGAGGGGGAGTCATTACGAGCAGTACTTC,CASNSLRGSHYEQYF
TRBJ2-1,NA,TRBV9,NA,TGTGCCAGCAGCGTATCTCCAAGAGGCTCGAGCTCCTACAATGAGCAGTTCTTC,CASSVSPRGSSSYNEQFF
TRBJ2-2,NA,TRBV5-1,NA,TGCGCCAGCAGCTTGTACAGGAACACCGGGGAGCTGTTTTTT,CASSLYRNTGELFF
TRBJ1-2,NA,TRBV5-8,many,TGTGCCAGCAGCTTACGCAACTATGGCTACACCTTC,CASSLRNYGYTF
TRBJ2-5,NA,TRBV7-9,NA,TGTGCCAGCAGCTTAAACTCGGAGGGTAGGCAGTACTTC,CASSLNSEGRQYF
TRBJ2-7,NA,TRBV5-1,NA,TGCGCCAGCAGCAACCCTTCAGGGGCCCCTTACGAGCAGTACTTC,CASSNPSGAPYEQYF
TRBJ2-7,TRBD1,TRBV6-5,NA,TGTGCCAGCAGTTACGGACAGGGCCCCTCCTACGAGCAGTACTTC,CASSYGQGPSYEQYF
TRBJ2-2,TRBD2,TRBV19,NA,TGTGCCAGTAACCATTGGCGCGGGAGGGGGACCGGGGAGCTGTTTTTT,CASNHWRGRGTGELFF
TRBJ2-7,NA,TRBV28,NA,TGTGCCAGCAGCTATACAACCCTCGGGGCAAACTACGAGCAGTACTTC,CASSYTTLGANYEQYF
TRBJ1-4,TRBD1,TRBV5-1,NA,TGCGCCAGCAGCTTGGGACAGGGGGCGAGTGAAAAACTGTTTTTT,CASSLGQGASEKLFF
TRBJ1-2,TRBD1,TRBV27,NA,TGTGCCAGCAGTCCTCATAGACAGGGGTCTAACTATGGCTACACCTTC,CASSPHRQGSNYGYTF
TRBJ2-1,TRBD2,TRBV30,NA,TGTGCCTGGAGTGAGGGACTAGCGCCTGAGCAGTTCTTC,CAWSEGLAPEQFF
TRBJ2-1,TRBD2,TRBV7-9,NA,TGTGCCAGCAGCAAACCGGGACTAGGTTTTTATAATGAGCAGTTCTTC,CASSKPGLGFYNEQFF
TRBJ2-3,TRBD2,TRBV29-1,NA,TGCAGCGTGAAGCGGGAGGGCCAATCAGATACGCAGTATTTT,CSVKREGQSDTQYF
TRBJ1-4,NA,TRBV7-9,NA,TGTGCCAGCAGCAAGGACAAACCTAATGAAAAACTGTTTTTT,CASSKDKPNEKLFF
TRBJ2-3,TRBD1,TRBV18,NA,TGTGCCAGCTCAAGCGGGACAGGGTCGTGGGATACGCAGTATTTT,CASSSGTGSWDTQYF
TRBJ2-5,TRBD2,TRBV27,few,TGTGCCAGCAGTCAGCGGGAGAAAGAGACCCAGTACTTC,CASSQREKETQYF
TRBJ2-3,NA,TRBV29-1,NA,TGCACGGGGGATACGCAGTATTTT,CTGDTQYF
TRBJ2-1,NA,TRBV28,NA,TGTGCCAGCAGTTTAGTTGCGGGACCATACAATGAGCAGTTCTTC,CASSLVAGPYNEQFF
TRBJ2-2,NA,TRBV4-3,NA,TGCGCCAGCAGCCAAGTTCGAGACTCTAACACCGGGGAGCTGTTTTTT,CASSQVRDSNTGELFF
TRBJ2-1,NA,TRBV9,NA,TGTGCCAGCAGCGTAGCTGGGGCGGCGGTGGATGAGCAGTTCTTC,CASSVAGAAVDEQFF
TRBJ2-5,NA,TRBV7-9,NA,TGTGCCAGCAGCTTAGGGCCAGGGCTCCAAGAGACCCAGTACTTC,CASSLGPGLQETQYF
TRBJ2-1,TRBD1,TRBV7-2,NA,TGTGCCAGCAGCTTGGACAGGGGGTCCCAGGTTGGGGTCTTC,CASSLDRGSQVGVF
TRBJ1-4,TRBD1,TRBV5-8,NA,TGTGCCAGCAGCCCGGGACAGGGAGTTGAAAAACTGTTTTTT,CASSPGQGVEKLFF
TRBJ1-4,NA,TRBV11-2,NA,TGTGCCAGCAGCCCCCCCGACGGAAAACTGTTTTTT,CASSPPDGKLFF
TRBJ2-1,NA,TRBV7-2,NA,TGTGCCAGCAGCTTAGTTTCCAGCGGGTCGACGGTCTTC,CASSLVSSGSTVF
TRBJ1-5,NA,TRBV19,NA,TGTGCCAGTAGTAGTCGGAGGGATCAGCCCCAGCATTTT,CASSSRRDQPQHF
TRBJ2-3,NA,TRBV4-2,few,TGTGCCAGCAGCCAGGTAGCGTCTAGCGCAGACACGCAGTATTTT,CASSQVASSADTQYF
TRBJ2-7,TRBD1,TRBV18,once,TGTGCCAGCTCCCCCGTGACAGGGGCAAGCTACGAGCAGTACTTC,CASSPVTGASYEQYF
TRBJ2-3,NA,TRBV5-6,once,TGTGCCAGCAGCTCGACTAGAAGTACGCAGTATTTT,CASSSTRSTQYF
TRBJ2-1,TRBD1,TRBV4-1,NA,TGCGCCAGCAGCCAACGGACAGGCCCCTACAATGAGCAGTTCTTC,CASSQRTGPYNEQFF
TRBJ1-2,TRBD1,TRBV11-2,NA,TGTGCCAGCAGCTCCGGACAGGGGGCGCGAGGCTACACCTTC,CASSSGQGARGYTF
TRBJ2-7,NA,TRBV14,NA,TGTGCCAGCAGCCGCTCGCTTTTCCAGCGGGCGAGCTCCTACGAGCAGTACTTC,CASSRSLFQRASSYEQYF
TRBJ2-3,NA,TRBV30,NA,TGTGCCTGGAGTCCCCCGATTGCAGGCAGGGGCCTCAGCACAGATACGCAGTATTTT,CAWSPPIAGRGLSTDTQYF
TRBJ2-1,NA,TRBV10-3,NA,TGTGCCACCACCAACGGGAGAAGGCCTTCGGGTGAGCAGTTCTTC,CATTNGRRPSGEQFF
TRBJ1-2,TRBD1,TRBV4-3,NA,TGCGCCAGCAGCCAAGATCGCAGGACAGGGGTGTACTATGGCTACACCTTC,CASSQDRRTGVYYGYTF